This TCR beta chain was documented in a study of blood T cell repertoires in COVID-19 (dated by TCRdb to about 2020). Concerning the study at large: Samples covering the acute and convalescent phases of COVID-19 were provided by collaborators in the United States, Italy and Spain. The dataset comprised deeply sampled blood TCRbeta repertoires from subjects exposed to, actively infected with, or recovered from COVID-19. HLA class I and class II types, where available, came from metadata supplied by the sample provider rather than from assay-based typing. Nearly every sample came with metadata listing a de-identified subject ID, COVID-19 status, age in years and sex. The prospective study material was composed of cDNA or gDNA derived from T cells, B-cell-depleted T cells, or PBMCs. A freely available public database, intended as a resource for researchers studying the immune response to SARS-CoV-2, is where the repertoires were released. Samples were obtained from the ongoing ImmuneRACE study (first 160 participants) and from 1,254 subjects provided by 6 global collaborators. General findings and caveats noted by the study authors: The amount of clinical and demographic metadata varied by source and participant and was provided uncurated.

TCRbeta CDR3 regions were amplified from genomic DNA by means of the immunoSEQ Assay, a bias-controlled multiplex PCR. Concerning the study's data processing: Within the assay, amplification of reference gene primers was used to estimate how many nucleated cells each sample contained. Sequence reads were collapsed and filtered to measure the absolute abundance of every unique TCRbeta CDR3 rearrangement. Productive Simpson clonality was computed per sample as the square root of Simpson's diversity index over productive rearrangements. What TCRdb holds here is the immuneACCESS table cut down to in-frame rearrangements. Part of the clones is not present; checked against another copy, under half of the missing clones reflect an unresolved V gene, and the others are unexplained. D and trimming come from the DNA, and the V and J calls and clone size come from that table. This sample has a few hundred thousand clones in its table, and 82% of those were observed once. 3% to 4% of the sample lies in the top ten.

From the germline V gene, CDR1 is SGHRS and CDR2 is YFSETQ. V has 1 base trimmed and J has 2 bases trimmed; junction bases matching no gene number 2. From the cysteine through the phenylalanine, the CDR3 covers 14 amino acids. Of all the DNA, just the CDR3 is kept, 42 bases in frame from base 1. In the prospective study, participants were roughly 18 to 95 years old, resided in around 25 geographic areas of the United States, and were enrolled through a virtual design. Cohort assignment in the prospective study relied on participant-reported clinical history from a screening survey and a study questionnaire. Recovered participants in ImmuneRACE Cohort 3 were defined by two consecutive negative NP/OP PCR tests, clearance by a healthcare professional, or resolution of symptoms. In the prospective study, mobile phlebotomists collected whole blood, serum and a nasopharyngeal or oropharyngeal swab from each participant. Additional blood draws and questionnaires over an approximately two-month period could optionally be provided by prospective study participants. Prospective study blood samples were shipped either frozen or at room temperature before DNA extraction.

A remark on this clone: Its recognized antigen is unknown. Base qualities are not recorded, but no much larger clone differs from it by a single base. In the same sample, other DNA sequences code for this CDR3.

The rearrangement joined TRBV5-1 to TRBJ1-1; the central 7 bases match TRBD1. Sequenced material: PBMCs or T cells enriched from blood (not recorded which). This TCR was recovered from a woman aged 60-75 years who had recovered from COVID-19. DNA sequence: TGCGCCAGCAGCTTGAGGACAGGAAACACTGAAGCTTTCTTT. The translation is CASSLRTGNTEAFF.